This is a list of T cell receptor beta chains from one sample in a study of blood T cell repertoires in COVID-19. Generated by immunoSEQ multiplex PCR, the TCRdb table keeps only in-frame clones and is missing some. In the table there are roughly 150,000 clones, roughly 84% of which are singletons. Material: PBMCs or T cells enriched from blood (not recorded which). The source is a man in his 70s who had been exposed to COVID-19. Both conserved end residues are part of each CDR3. A D gene is named only where the DNA matches it firmly.

j_gene,d_gene,v_gene,CDR3aa,CDR3nt
TRBJ2-7,-,TRBV5-6,CASRSDRLPYEQYF,TGTGCCAGCAGGTCGGACAGACTTCCCTACGAGCAGTACTTC
TRBJ1-3,-,TRBV20-1,CSASSGSGNTIYF,TGCAGTGCTAGTTCCGGCTCTGGAAACACCATATATTTT
TRBJ2-1,TRBD2,TRBV11-2,CASSISGSANEQFF,TGTGCCAGCAGCATTAGCGGGAGCGCGAATGAGCAGTTCTTC
TRBJ1-5,-,TRBV6-5,CASAGTPGNQPQHF,TGTGCCAGCGCCGGGACACCCGGCAATCAGCCCCAGCATTTT
TRBJ1-2,-,TRBV27,CASSLGGAFNYGYTF,TGTGCCAGCAGTTTAGGAGGGGCTTTTAACTATGGCTACACCTTC
TRBJ2-5,-,TRBV18,CASSPSGSQETQYF,TGTGCCAGCTCACCATCGGGAAGCCAAGAGACCCAGTACTTC
TRBJ2-1,TRBD1,TRBV9,CASSVGQLNNEQFF,TGTGCCAGCAGCGTGGGACAGTTAAACAATGAGCAGTTCTTC
TRBJ2-1,TRBD2,TRBV30,CAWSTSTSGARFF,TGTGCCTGGAGTACCTCGACTAGCGGAGCTCGGTTCTTC
TRBJ2-1,TRBD2,TRBV11-2,CASSFLQVAGGNNEQFF,TGTGCCAGCAGCTTCTTACAAGTAGCGGGGGGGAACAATGAGCAGTTCTTC
TRBJ2-2,-,TRBV5-1,CASSLVQGDTGELFF,TGCGCCAGCAGCTTGGTACAGGGCGATACCGGGGAGCTGTTTTTT
TRBJ1-1,-,TRBV27,CASSPRAPEAFF,TGTGCCAGCAGTCCTAGAGCCCCTGAAGCTTTCTTT
TRBJ2-5,-,TRBV12-3/TRBV12-4,CASSPGLQETQYF,TGTGCCAGCAGCCCGGGACTGCAAGAGACCCAGTACTTC
TRBJ1-2,-,TRBV7-6,CASSPEGTTNYGYTF,TGTGCCAGCAGCCCTGAGGGAACGACTAACTATGGCTACACCTTC
TRBJ1-1,-,TRBV14,CASSQDLMNTEAFF,TGTGCCAGCAGCCAAGATCTAATGAACACTGAAGCTTTCTTT
TRBJ2-3,-,TRBV27,CASSLFGRDTDTQYF,TGTGCCAGCAGTTTATTCGGGAGAGACACAGATACGCAGTATTTT
TRBJ1-1,-,TRBV7-2,CASSLTGQGSGEAFF,TGTGCCAGCAGCTTAACGGGCCAGGGGAGTGGTGAAGCTTTCTTT
TRBJ1-5,TRBD1,TRBV19,CASSRIPGQISNQPQHF,TGTGCCAGTAGTCGTATTCCGGGACAGATTAGCAATCAGCCCCAGCATTTT
TRBJ1-2,-,TRBV20-1,CSARDTGGEAF,TGCAGTGCTAGAGATACGGGAGGGGAGGCCTTC